Below are 6 T cell receptor beta chains sequenced from a single sample in a study of cytomegalovirus exposure and HLA in healthy donors. The PCR ran on 60 Vbeta and 13 Jbeta primers. TCRdb's table, derived via immunoSEQ multiplex PCR, lists solely in-frame clones and lacks some. Seen here are fewer than 250,000 clones, 70% to 85% observed once, and the top ten hold around 3.9%. Sequenced: PBMCs. The receptors were sampled from a male donor in good health and CMV-seronegative.

This chain connects TRBV5-4 to TRBJ2-3; 7 bases are shared with TRBD1. The length of the CDR3 is 15 residues. With 2 bases clipped from V and 3 bases from J, the junction kept 6 bases outside the gene matches. Germline V CDR1 and CDR2: SGHNT, YYREEE (reference sequence). Here the CDR3 reads CASSFRQGQTDTQYF. Written as DNA, the CDR3 is TGTGCCAGCAGCTTCCGACAGGGTCAGACAGATACGCAGTATTTT.

The V and J genes are TRBV30 and TRBJ2-3; 12 bases fit TRBD2. Germline V gene lookup returns CDR1 GTSNPN and CDR2 SVGIG (reference sequence). J gave up 3 bases and V 5 bases, and 6 bases lay outside the gene matches. The CDR3 has 15 residues. CDR3 coding DNA: TGTGCCTGGTCTAGCGGGAGGGGAGATACAGATACGCAGTATTTT. Amino acid sequence: CAWSSGRGDTDTQYF. Combining the CDR3 with reference TRBV30 and TRBJ2-3 gives the whole variable domain SQTIHQWPATLVQPVGSPLSLECTVEGTSNPNLYWYRQAAGRGLQLLFYSVGIGQISSEVPQNLSASRPQDRQFILSSKKLLLSDSGFYLCAWSSGRGDTDTQYFGPGTRLTVL.

This chain links TRBV6-5 with TRBJ2-5, with 10 bases lining up with TRBD2. The J call may be wrong; the DNA end is better matched by TRBJ2-7. Germline V gene sequence: CDR1 MNHEY, CDR2 SVGAGI. The CDR3 sequence is 14 residues long. CDR3 bases: TGTGCCAGCAGTGGGGGACTAGCGTCCTACGAGCAGTACTTC. Translating gives CASSGGLASYEQYF.

CDR3 sequence reads: CASSDGLSSGNTIYF. In DNA, the CDR3 is TGTGCCAGCAGTGATGGACTATCATCTGGAAACACCATATATTTT. The V and J genes are TRBV2 and TRBJ1-3, with no clear D. The CDR3 is 15 residues long. The V and J ends lost 3 bases and 1 base respectively, with 10 bases between them. Germline CDR1 reads SNHLY; CDR2 reads FYNNEI.

CDR3 amino acids: CASSYSMGGASYEQYF. As DNA, the CDR3 is TGTGCCAGCAGTTACTCGATGGGGGGGGCCTCCTACGAGCAGTACTTC. J is TRBJ2-7 and V is TRBV6-5, with D possibly matching TRBD2 (7 bases). With 0 bases removed from V and 0 bases from J, the gap between germline ends came to 12 bases. Germline CDR1 reads MNHEY; CDR2 reads SVGAGI. This CDR3 has 16 residues.

The genes are TRBV19 and TRBJ2-2; 9 bases fit TRBD1. Losses at the gene ends were 7 bases for V and 9 bases for J; bases not matched to a gene: 18. The germline CDR1 and CDR2 sequences are LNHDA and SQIVND (reference sequence). The CDR3 is 17 amino acids. CDR3 bases: TGTGCCAGTAATATGCAAGCTAGACAGGGGGTATTCTGGGAGCTGTTTTTT. It translates to CASNMQARQGVFWELFF.